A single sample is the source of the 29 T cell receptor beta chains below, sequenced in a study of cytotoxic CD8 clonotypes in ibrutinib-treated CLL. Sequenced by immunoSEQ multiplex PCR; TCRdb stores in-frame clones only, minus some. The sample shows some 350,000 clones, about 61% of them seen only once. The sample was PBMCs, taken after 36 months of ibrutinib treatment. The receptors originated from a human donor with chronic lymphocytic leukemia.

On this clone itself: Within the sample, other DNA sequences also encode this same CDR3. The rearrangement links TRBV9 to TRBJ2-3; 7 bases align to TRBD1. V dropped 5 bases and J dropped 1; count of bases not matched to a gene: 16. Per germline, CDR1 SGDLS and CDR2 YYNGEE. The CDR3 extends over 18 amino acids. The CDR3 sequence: CASRPSPGGRGRTDTQYF. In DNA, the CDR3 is TGTGCCAGCAGACCCTCGCCAGGGGGAAGGGGACGCACAGATACGCAGTATTTT.

The CDR3 here is CASSRDEQYF. CDR3 coding DNA: TGTGCCAGCAGCCGGGATGAGCAGTACTTC. The rearrangement joins TRBV11-2 to TRBJ2-7, with D possibly matching TRBD2 (5 bases). V was cut by 5 bases and J by 7 bases, with 6 bases left in between. The CDR3 totals 10 residues. Germline V gene sequence: CDR1 SGHAT, CDR2 FQNNGV.

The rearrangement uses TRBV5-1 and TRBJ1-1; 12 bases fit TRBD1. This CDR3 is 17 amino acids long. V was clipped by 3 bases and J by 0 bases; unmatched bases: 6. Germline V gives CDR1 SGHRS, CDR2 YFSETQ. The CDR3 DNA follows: TGCGCCAGCAGCTGGGACAGGGGGCGTCCCTTGAACACTGAAGCTTTCTTT. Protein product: CASSWDRGRPLNTEAFF.

CDR3 sequence: CASSRRGRGSYEQYF. The CDR3 DNA follows: TGTGCCAGTAGTAGGCGGGGGCGAGGTTCCTACGAGCAGTACTTC. The chain recombines TRBV19 with TRBJ2-7; a weak D match, TRBD2 (7 bases). CDR1 and CDR2 (germline): LNHDA, SQIVND (reference sequence). The V gene lost 4 bases and the J gene lost 1 base, with 14 bases spanning the gap. The CDR3 is 15 amino acids. The variable domain in full, with the rest retrieved from reference TRBV19 and TRBJ2-7, is DGGITQSPKYLFRKEGQNVTLSCEQNLNHDAMYWYRQDPGQGLRLIYYSQIVNDFQKGDIAEGYSVSREKKESFPLTVTSAQKNPTAFYLCASSRRGRGSYEQYFGPGTRLTVT.

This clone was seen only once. As DNA, the CDR3 is TGTGCCAGCAGTTATGGGAGAAACAATCAGCCCCAGCATTTT. This codes for CASSYGRNNQPQHF. The rearrangement joins TRBV6-9 to TRBJ1-5; D remains ambiguous. Germline V gene data show CDR1 as MNHGY and CDR2 as SVAAGI. The CDR3 is made up of 14 amino acids. Trimming shortened V by 2 bases and J by 3 bases, and 8 bases separated the two germline ends.

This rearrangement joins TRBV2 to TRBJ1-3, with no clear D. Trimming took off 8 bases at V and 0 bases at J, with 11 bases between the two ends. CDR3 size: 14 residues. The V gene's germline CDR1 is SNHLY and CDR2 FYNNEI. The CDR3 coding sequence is TGTGCCAGCCCTGACCCCGTCTCTGGAAACACCATATATTTT. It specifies CASPDPVSGNTIYF.

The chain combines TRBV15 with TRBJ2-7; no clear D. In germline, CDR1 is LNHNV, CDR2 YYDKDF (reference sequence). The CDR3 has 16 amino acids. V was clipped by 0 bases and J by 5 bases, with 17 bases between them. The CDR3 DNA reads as TGTGCCACCAGCAGAGATGGTAGTCGGGTCGGCCACGAGCAGTACTTC. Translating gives CATSRDGSRVGHEQYF.

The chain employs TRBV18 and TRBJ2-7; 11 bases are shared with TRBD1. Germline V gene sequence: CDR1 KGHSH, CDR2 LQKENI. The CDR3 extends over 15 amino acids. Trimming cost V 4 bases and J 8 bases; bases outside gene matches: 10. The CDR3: CASSLYSGQGVQQYF. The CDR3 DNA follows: TGTGCCAGCTCACTCTATTCGGGACAGGGGGTCCAGCAGTACTTC.

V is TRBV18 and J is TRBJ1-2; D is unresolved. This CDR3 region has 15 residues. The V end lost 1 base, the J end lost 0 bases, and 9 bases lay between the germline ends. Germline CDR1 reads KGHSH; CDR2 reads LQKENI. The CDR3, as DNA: TGTGCCAGCTCACCACTCTCCAGGTCTAACTATGGCTACACCTTC. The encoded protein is CASSPLSRSNYGYTF.

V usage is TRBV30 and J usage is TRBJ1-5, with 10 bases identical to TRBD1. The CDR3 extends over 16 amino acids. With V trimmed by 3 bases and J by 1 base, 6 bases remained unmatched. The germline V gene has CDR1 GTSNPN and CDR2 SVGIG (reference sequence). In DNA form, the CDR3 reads TGTGCCTGGAGGGGACAGGGGCCGCACAGCAATCAGCCCCAGCATTTT. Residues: CAWRGQGPHSNQPQHF.

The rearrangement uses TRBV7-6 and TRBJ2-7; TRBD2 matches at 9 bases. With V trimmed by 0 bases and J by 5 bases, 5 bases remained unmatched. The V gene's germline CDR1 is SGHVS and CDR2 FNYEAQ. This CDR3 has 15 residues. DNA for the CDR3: TGTGCCAGCAGCTTAGCCGGGACTAGCAGGCACGAGCAGTACTTC. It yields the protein CASSLAGTSRHEQYF.

The chain's CDR3 is CASSLASGTGELFF. For the CDR3, the DNA is TGCGCCAGCAGCTTGGCCTCGGGCACCGGGGAGCTGTTTTTT. The V call is TRBV5-1, the J call TRBJ2-2; D is ambiguous. V was pared by 0 bases and J by 4 bases, with 7 bases between. There are 14 residues in the CDR3. Germline V lookup: CDR1 SGHRS, CDR2 YFSETQ.

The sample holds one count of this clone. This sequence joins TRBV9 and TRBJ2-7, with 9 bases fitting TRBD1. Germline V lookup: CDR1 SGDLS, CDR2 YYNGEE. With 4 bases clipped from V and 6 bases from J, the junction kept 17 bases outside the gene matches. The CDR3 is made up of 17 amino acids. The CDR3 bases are TGTGCCAGCAGCCCGGCCGGACAGGGGATGGTTTTGCGCGAGCAGTACTTC. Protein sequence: CASSPAGQGMVLREQYF.

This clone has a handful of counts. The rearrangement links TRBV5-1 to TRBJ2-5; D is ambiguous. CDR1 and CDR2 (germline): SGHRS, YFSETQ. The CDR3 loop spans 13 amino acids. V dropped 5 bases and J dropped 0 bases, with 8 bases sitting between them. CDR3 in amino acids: CASSPGYQETQYF. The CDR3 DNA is TGCGCCAGCAGTCCTGGCTACCAAGAGACCCAGTACTTC. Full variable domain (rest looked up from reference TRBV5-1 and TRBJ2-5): KAGVTQTPRYLIKTRGQQVTLSCSPISGHRSVSWYQQTPGQGLQFLFEYFSETQRNKGNFPGRFSGRQFSNSRSEMNVSTLELGDSALYLCASSPGYQETQYFGPGTRLLVL.

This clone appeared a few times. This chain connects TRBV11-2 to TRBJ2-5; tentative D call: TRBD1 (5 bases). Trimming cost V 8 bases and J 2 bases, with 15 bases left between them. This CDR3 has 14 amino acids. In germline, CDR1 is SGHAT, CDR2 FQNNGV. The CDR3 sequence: CASRQSGVQETQYF. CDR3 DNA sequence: TGTGCCAGCCGACAGAGTGGGGTTCAAGAGACCCAGTACTTC. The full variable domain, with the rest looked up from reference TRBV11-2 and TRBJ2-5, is EAGVAQSPRYKIIEKRQSVAFWCNPISGHATLYWYQQILGQGPKLLIQFQNNGVVDDSQLPKDRFSAERLKGVDSTLKIQPAKLEDSAVYLCASRQSGVQETQYFGPGTRLLVL.

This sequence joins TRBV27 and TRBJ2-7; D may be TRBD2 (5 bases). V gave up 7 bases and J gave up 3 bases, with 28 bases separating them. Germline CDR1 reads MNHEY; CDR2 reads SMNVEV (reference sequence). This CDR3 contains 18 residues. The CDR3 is CASTHDGGGGDGCYEQYF. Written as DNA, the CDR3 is TGTGCCAGCACCCATGATGGCGGAGGTGGGGATGGGTGCTACGAGCAGTACTTC.

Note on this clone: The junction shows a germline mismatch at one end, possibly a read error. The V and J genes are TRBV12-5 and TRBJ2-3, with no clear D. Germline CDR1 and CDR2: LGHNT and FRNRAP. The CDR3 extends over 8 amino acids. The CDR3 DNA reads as TGTGCTAGTGGTTTGTGGGATTTT. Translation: CASGLWDF. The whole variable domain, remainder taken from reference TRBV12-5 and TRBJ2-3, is DARVTQTPRHKVTEMGQEVTMRCQPILGHNTVFWYRQTMMQGLELLAYFRNRAPLDDSGMPKDRFSAEMPDATLATLKIQPSEPRDSAVYFCASGLWDFGPGTRLTVL.

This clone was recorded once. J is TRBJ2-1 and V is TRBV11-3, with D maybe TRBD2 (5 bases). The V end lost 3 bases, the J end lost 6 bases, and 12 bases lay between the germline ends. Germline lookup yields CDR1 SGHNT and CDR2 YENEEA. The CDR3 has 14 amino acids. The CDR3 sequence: CASSFSLASNEQFF. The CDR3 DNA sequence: TGTGCCAGCAGCTTTTCGCTAGCAAGCAATGAGCAGTTCTTC. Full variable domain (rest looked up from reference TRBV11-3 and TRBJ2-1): EAGVVQSPRYKIIEKKQPVAFWCNPISGHNTLYWYLQNLGQGPELLIRYENEEAVDDSQLPKDRFSAERLKGVDSTLKIQPAELGDSAVYLCASSFSLASNEQFFGPGTRLTVL.

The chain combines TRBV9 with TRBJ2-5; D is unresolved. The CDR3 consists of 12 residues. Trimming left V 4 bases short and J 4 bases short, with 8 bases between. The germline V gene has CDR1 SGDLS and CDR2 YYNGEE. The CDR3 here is CASSPTGETQYF. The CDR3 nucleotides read TGTGCCAGCAGCCCGACGGGAGAGACCCAGTACTTC.

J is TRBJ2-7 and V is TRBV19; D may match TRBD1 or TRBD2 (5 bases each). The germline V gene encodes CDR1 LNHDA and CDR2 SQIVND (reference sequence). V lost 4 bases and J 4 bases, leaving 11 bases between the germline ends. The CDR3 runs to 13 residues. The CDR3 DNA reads TGTGCCAGTAGTAAGGGGACCGAGTACGAGCAGTACTTC. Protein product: CASSKGTEYEQYF. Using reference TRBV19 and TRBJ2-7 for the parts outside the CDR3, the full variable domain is DGGITQSPKYLFRKEGQNVTLSCEQNLNHDAMYWYRQDPGQGLRLIYYSQIVNDFQKGDIAEGYSVSREKKESFPLTVTSAQKNPTAFYLCASSKGTEYEQYFGPGTRLTVT.

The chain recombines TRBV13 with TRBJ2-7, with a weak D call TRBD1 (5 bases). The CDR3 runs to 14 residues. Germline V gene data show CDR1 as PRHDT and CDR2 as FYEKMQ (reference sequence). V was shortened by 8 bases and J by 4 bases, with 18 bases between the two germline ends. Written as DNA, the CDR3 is TGTGCCAGCTTAGCCGAAGGCAGGGATTACGAGCAGTACTTC. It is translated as CASLAEGRDYEQYF.

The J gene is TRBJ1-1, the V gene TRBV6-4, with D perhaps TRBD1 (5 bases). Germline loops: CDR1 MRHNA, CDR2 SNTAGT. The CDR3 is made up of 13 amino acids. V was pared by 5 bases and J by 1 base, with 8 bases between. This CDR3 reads CASSLTANTEAFF. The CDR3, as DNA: TGTGCCAGCAGTCTGACAGCGAACACTGAAGCTTTCTTT.

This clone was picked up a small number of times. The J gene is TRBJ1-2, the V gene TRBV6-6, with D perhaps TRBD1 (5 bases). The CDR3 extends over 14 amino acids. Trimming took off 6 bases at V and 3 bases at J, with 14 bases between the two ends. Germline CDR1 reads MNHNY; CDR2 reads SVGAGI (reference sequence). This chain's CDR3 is CASSFRSGHYGYTF. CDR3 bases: TGTGCCAGCAGCTTTCGATCGGGGCACTATGGCTACACCTTC.

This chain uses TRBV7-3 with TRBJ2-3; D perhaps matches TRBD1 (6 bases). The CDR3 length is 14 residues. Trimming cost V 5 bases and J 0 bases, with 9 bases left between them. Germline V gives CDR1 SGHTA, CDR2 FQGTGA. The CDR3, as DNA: TGTGCCAGCAGCACAGGGTTTAGCACAGATACGCAGTATTTT. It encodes CASSTGFSTDTQYF.

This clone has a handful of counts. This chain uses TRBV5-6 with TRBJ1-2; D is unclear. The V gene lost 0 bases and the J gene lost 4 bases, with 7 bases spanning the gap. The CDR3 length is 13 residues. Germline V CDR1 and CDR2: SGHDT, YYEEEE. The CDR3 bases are TGTGCCAGCAGCTTGGTGGCATCCTATGGCTACACCTTC. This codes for CASSLVASYGYTF.

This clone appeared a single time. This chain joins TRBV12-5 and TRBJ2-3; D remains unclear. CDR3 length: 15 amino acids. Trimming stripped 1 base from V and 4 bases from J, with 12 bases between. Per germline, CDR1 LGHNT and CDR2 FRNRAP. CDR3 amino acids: CASGLGKFTSDTQYF. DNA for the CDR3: TGTGCTAGTGGTTTGGGCAAGTTCACTTCAGATACGCAGTATTTT.

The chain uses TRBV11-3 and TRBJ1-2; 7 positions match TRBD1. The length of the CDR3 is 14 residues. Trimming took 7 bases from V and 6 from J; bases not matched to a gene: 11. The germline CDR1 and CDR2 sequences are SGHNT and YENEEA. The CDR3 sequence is CASTRGALWDGYTF. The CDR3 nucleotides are TGTGCCAGCACCAGGGGGGCGTTGTGGGATGGCTACACCTTC. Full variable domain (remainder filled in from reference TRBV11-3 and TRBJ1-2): EAGVVQSPRYKIIEKKQPVAFWCNPISGHNTLYWYLQNLGQGPELLIRYENEEAVDDSQLPKDRFSAERLKGVDSTLKIQPAELGDSAVYLCASTRGALWDGYTFGSGTRLTVV.

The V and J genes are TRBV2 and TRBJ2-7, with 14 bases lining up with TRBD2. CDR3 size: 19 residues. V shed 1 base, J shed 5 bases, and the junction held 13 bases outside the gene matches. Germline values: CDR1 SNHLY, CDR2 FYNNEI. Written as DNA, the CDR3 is TGTGCCAGCAGTGAAGTTCAAGGACTAGCGGGGGGCCGCCCGGACGAGCAGTACTTC. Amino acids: CASSEVQGLAGGRPDEQYF.

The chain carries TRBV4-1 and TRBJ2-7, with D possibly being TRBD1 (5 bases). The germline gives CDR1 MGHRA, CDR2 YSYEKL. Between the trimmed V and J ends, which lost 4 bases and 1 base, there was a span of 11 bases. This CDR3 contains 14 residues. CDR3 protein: CASSPGQRSYEQYF. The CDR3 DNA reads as TGCGCCAGCAGCCCCGGACAAAGGTCCTACGAGCAGTACTTC.